This TCR beta chain was documented in a study of shared clonotypes between healthy human individuals (dated by TCRdb to about 2020). Context from the whole study: The cohort comprised a couple of women and three men aged 18 to 49 years. For each donor, three plates each were used for CD4 naive and CD4 memory, two plates were used for CD8 naive, and one plate was used for CD8 memory. To estimate repertoire size and how much clonotypes are shared between individuals, the study performed deep sequencing of blood TCR repertoires from a handful of healthy adults. To increase sequencing depth and limit assay-specific biases, different laboratories used diverse techniques to prepare libraries and sequence TCR repertoires. Per donor, leukapheresis produced somewhere between about 0.9 and 9 billion PBMCs.

Using the deep immunoSEQ assay, TCR CDR3 regions were amplified from genomic DNA by multiplex PCR. For each cell subset, the extracted genomic DNA was distributed evenly across all wells of several immunoSEQ 96-well plates, and each plate served as one replicate. For sorted subsets, each replicate PCR was loaded with approximately 0.2 ug genomic DNA, equivalent to 25,000 to 35,000 T cell genomes. Purified libraries were measured with a Qubit 3.0 fluorometer, size-checked on a Bioanalyzer 2100, and measured again with the KAPA Library Quantification kit. Every immunoSEQ 96-well plate was sequenced on a dedicated single-read 150-cycle Illumina NextSeq 550 flow cell. On the authors' methods: Because the immunoSEQ output included only junctional sequences and no quality scores, the filtering could not be the same as the filtering used for full-length reads. To assign V/J genes and CDR3, sequences were annotated against IMGT germline references using PyIR, a Python wrapper for IgBLAST v1.9. Reads with weak V/J assignments (E-value above 1e-6), missing CDR3, stop codons, out-of-frame junctions, or ambiguous translated residues were removed. V3J clonotypes were defined as sequences sharing the same inferred V gene, J gene, and CDR3 amino acid sequence. To compute the percentage overlap between repertoires, the number of shared unique clonotypes was divided by the size of the smaller repertoire. RTK rarefaction, the Chao1 estimator, and Recon v2.1 estimates of unobserved clonotypes were used to assess repertoire richness. For all TCRbeta clonotypes obtained by the gDNA method from a few donors, generation probabilities were computed with OLGA. Drawn from immuneACCESS, this table holds only the in-frame rearrangements with V and J called that TCRdb kept. Clones are partly lost; checked studies trace under half to an unresolved V gene and leave the rest unexplained. That table supplies the V and J calls and clone size; D and trimming were determined from the DNA. In this sample the table shows about 2.4 million clones, 93% of which occur a single time. The ten top clones hold 0.36% of the sample.

From a lookup of the germline V gene, CDR1 and CDR2 are SGHTA and FQGNSA. V is pared back by 1 base and J by 13 bases, with 11 bases lying between the germline termini. The CDR3 has 13 amino acids, counting the end cysteine and phenylalanine. Only CDR3 DNA remains: 39 bases, in frame from the first base. Concerning this clone itself: Its target antigen remains unknown. No base-level quality is on record; no much larger clone is a single base apart.

The donors were healthy, HIV-negative adults who had no recently reported acute infections or vaccinations. Only Caucasian adults living in Nashville, Tennessee, USA were represented among the donors. CD4+ T cells were enriched by magnetic negative selection, after which naive cells were positively selected on CD45RA and the negative fraction was taken as the memory subset. Blood was collected by leukapheresis, and PBMCs were isolated by Ficoll-Histopaque density gradient centrifugation and then cryopreserved in liquid nitrogen vapor phase. Analytical flow cytometry was used to check the purity and quantity of each magnetically sorted T cell population. Genomic DNA was isolated from every sorted fraction and measured by UV absorbance on a Nanodrop 2000c. Overall study results and their limits: The genetic and exposure-history diversity represented was limited by the small number of donors. Estimated clonotype richness was generally larger for naive than for memory subsets. Incomplete sequencing was indicated by rarefaction of sorted-subset datasets, despite the large sequencing depth. Sampling was restricted to blood, and TCR repertoires in tissues likely differ from the TCR repertoires found in blood. Compared with non-shared clonotypes, clonotypes shared by all four sorted-subset donors had higher generation probabilities. When a handful of donors were compared, the shared fraction of clonotypes was approximately 5% for naive CD4, 3% to 4% for naive CD8, more than 2% for memory CD4, and 0.4% for memory CD8. Pairwise subsampling indicated that sequencing depth was expected to affect the degree of clonotype sharing among donors.

Sequenced material: naive CD4+ T cells from PBMCs. Reading the label with the study, this specimen's cell subset or site is: CD45RA+ positively selected. The rearranged segments are TRBV7-2 and TRBJ1-6; a confident D gene designation cannot be given. This sequence was found in a man younger than 30 in good health. Some clones in this sample may be carry-over from other donors' samples. The DNA reads as follows: TGTGCCAGCAGCTTAGAGACGGCTGGGCCCCTCCACTTT. It encodes CASSLETAGPLHF. Reference TRBV7-2 and TRBJ1-6 genes cover what lies past the CDR3, so the full variable domain is GAGVSQSPSNKVTEKGKDVELRCDPISGHTALYWYRQSLGQGLEFLIYFQGNSAPDKSGLPSDRFSAERTGGSVSTLTIQRTQQEDSAVYLCASSLETAGPLHFGNGTRLTVT.